This record concerns one T cell receptor beta chain sequence. V was pared by 0 bases and J by 4 bases, with 2 bases of the junction left unmatched. Germline CDR1 SGHRS, CDR2 YFSETQ. The CDR3 runs to 14 residues. This sample was included in a study of PD-L1 blockade in urothelial cancer. Study background: Samples came from 3 weeks, at the second dose, and 6 weeks into treatment.

The time point here: pretreatment peripheral blood. Patients were diagnosed with urothelial carcinoma, either locally advanced or metastatic. For each patient, 1 to 8 samples were obtained, pretreatment and on-treatment. What went into each PCR as a spike was synthetic TCR analog templates. The data were produced by immunoSEQ multiplex PCR, yet TCRdb's version contains in-frame clones alone and is incomplete. Altogether 84,000 or so clones are present, over 75% being singletons, with the ten largest covering 13% to 15%. V gene TRBV5-1 combines with J gene TRBJ2-3; TRBD1 agrees at 7 bases. The source was PBMCs, collected around atezolizumab (anti-PD-L1) treatment. The receptor was derived from a man in his fifties or sixties with urothelial cancer. The CDR3 coding sequence is TGCGCCAGCAGCTTGGTGCAGGGGGCAGATACGCAGTATTTT. Its protein is CASSLVQGADTQYF. Full variable domain (outside the CDR3, taken from reference TRBV5-1 and TRBJ2-3): KAGVTQTPRYLIKTRGQQVTLSCSPISGHRSVSWYQQTPGQGLQFLFEYFSETQRNKGNFPGRFSGRQFSNSRSEMNVSTLELGDSALYLCASSLVQGADTQYFGPGTRLTVL.